This section outlines one TCR beta chain sequence together with its context. Its antigen remains undetermined. Base-call qualities are not available, and no considerably larger clone is one nucleotide away. CDR1 and CDR2 were assigned from the germline V gene (reference sequence) as GTSNPN and SVGIG. Deletion took 8 bases off V and 3 bases off J, with a span of 17 bases between the germline ends. The CDR3 runs 13 residues from the cysteine to the phenylalanine. Solely the CDR3 DNA is kept, with 39 bases framed from the first base. The sample belongs to a study of shared clonotypes between healthy human individuals (dated by TCRdb to 2020 to 2021). General notes on the study: The cohort comprised two women and a few men aged 18 to 49 years. Per donor, three plates each were used for CD4 naive and CD4 memory, two for CD8 naive, and one for CD8 memory. Blood TCR repertoires of roughly 5 healthy adults were deeply sequenced to estimate repertoire size and the extent of clonotype sharing between individuals. To increase sequencing depth and limit assay-specific biases, TCR repertoire library preparation and sequencing were carried out by different laboratories using diverse techniques. Leukapheresis yielded between about 0.85 and 10 billion PBMCs per donor. Results and caveats for the whole study, not just this receptor: Pairwise subsampling indicated that sequencing depth was expected to affect the degree of clonotype sharing among donors. Incomplete sequencing was indicated by rarefaction of sorted-subset datasets, despite the large sequencing depth. Sampling was restricted to blood, and TCR repertoires in tissue are likely to differ from TCR repertoires in blood. Estimated clonotype richness was generally larger for naive than for memory subsets. Clonotypes shared by all four sorted-subset donors showed higher generation probabilities than non-shared clonotypes. Across several donors, roughly 5.1% of naive CD4, roughly 3.5% of naive CD8, under 2.5% of memory CD4, and 0.4% to 0.45% of memory CD8 clonotypes were shared. The genetic and exposure-history diversity represented was limited by the small number of donors.

Donors were healthy HIV-negative adults with no recently reported acute infections or vaccinations. Every donor was a Caucasian adult residing in Nashville, Tennessee, USA. CD4+ T cells were enriched through magnetic negative selection, after which naive cells were positively selected on CD45RA and the remaining negative fraction served as the memory subset. Blood was obtained by leukapheresis, after which PBMCs were separated by Ficoll-Histopaque density gradient centrifugation and cryopreserved in liquid nitrogen vapor phase. Purity and quantity of every magnetically sorted T cell population were checked by analytical flow cytometry. Genomic DNA was isolated from every sorted fraction and measured by UV absorbance on a Nanodrop 2000c. Using the deep immunoSEQ assay, multiplex PCR amplified TCR CDR3 regions from genomic DNA. Extracted genomic DNA from each cell subset was spread evenly across all wells of several immunoSEQ 96-well plates, with each plate serving as a replicate. For sorted subsets, 150 to 200 ng genomic DNA, equal to tens of thousands of T cell genomes, was loaded into each replicate PCR. Purified libraries were quantified with a Qubit 3.0 fluorometer, sized on a Bioanalyzer 2100, and re-quantified with the KAPA Library Quantification kit. Every immunoSEQ 96-well plate was sequenced on a dedicated single-read 150-cycle Illumina NextSeq 550 flow cell. The original methods were these. Because the immunoSEQ output included only junctional sequences and no quality scores, the filtering could not be the same as the filtering used for full-length reads. To assign V/J genes and CDR3, sequences were annotated using PyIR, a Python wrapper for IgBLAST v1.9, with IMGT germline references. Reads were removed for weak V/J assignments (E-value above 1e-6), missing CDR3, stop codons, out-of-frame junctions, or ambiguous translated residues. V3J clonotypes were defined as sequences sharing the same inferred V gene, J gene, and CDR3 amino acid sequence. To compute the percentage overlap between repertoires, the number of shared unique clonotypes was divided by the size of the smaller repertoire. RTK rarefaction, the Chao1 estimator, and Recon v2.1 estimates of unobserved clonotypes were used to assess repertoire richness. Generation probabilities for all TCRbeta clonotypes obtained by the gDNA method from a handful of donors were computed using OLGA. Not all clones reach the TCRdb copy of this immuneACCESS table, which keeps in-frame sequences only. Checked studies attribute under half of the gap to unresolved V genes and leave the rest unexplained. From that table come the V and J calls and clone size; the DNA was used to work out D and trimming. Counted in this sample were roughly 2,500,000 clones; under 95% of them appeared once. Clones ranked in the top ten supply about 0.38% of the sample.

This clonotype was obtained from a man between 18 and 35 years old in good health. Some clones in this sample may be carry-over from other donors' samples. Sequenced: naive CD4+ T cells from PBMCs. According to the study, the label for this sample's cell subset or site signals: CD45RA+ positively selected. In this chain, TRBV30 is recombined with TRBJ2-7; the D segment could be TRBD1, given 6 matching bases. The CDR3 in this case is CAGNRVMGYEQYF. In nucleotides, the sequence is TGTGCCGGAAACAGGGTAATGGGCTACGAGCAGTACTTC.